The 7 T cell receptor beta chains listed next were all sequenced from one sample in a study of blood T cell repertoires in COVID-19. Profiled with immunoSEQ multiplex PCR; TCRdb holds only in-frame clones, not every one. The table has under 250,000 clones, over 75% seen once. The sample comprised PBMCs or T cells enriched from blood (not recorded which). The receptor source for this set is a man in his forties or fifties who had recovered from COVID-19.

The chain employs TRBV28 and TRBJ2-3; TRBD1 matches 9 bases. The CDR3 is 13 residues long. The V gene's germline CDR1 is MDHEN and CDR2 SYDVKM. V lost 6 bases to trimming and J lost 6 bases; unmatched junction nucleotides: 4. CDR3 sequence (DNA): TGTGCCAGCAGATGGACAGGGGTCGATACGCAGTATTTT. Protein sequence: CASRWTGVDTQYF.

The sample holds one count of this clone. The gene calls are TRBV27 and TRBJ1-1; TRBD1 agrees at 7 bases. Germline V gene lookup returns CDR1 MNHEY and CDR2 SMNVEV (reference sequence). J was trimmed by 7 bases and V by 5 bases; bases with no gene match: 10. The CDR3 spans 14 residues. The CDR3 here is CASSPNRGPNEAFF. The DNA for the CDR3 is TGTGCCAGCAGTCCCAACAGGGGCCCTAATGAAGCTTTCTTT.

V gene TRBV27 combines with J gene TRBJ1-1; D is uncertain. Germline CDR1 reads MNHEY; CDR2 reads SMNVEV (reference sequence). The V and J ends lost 5 bases and 1 base respectively, with 8 bases between them. CDR3 size: 13 residues. CDR3 in amino acids: CASSASQNTEAFF. The CDR3 nucleotides read TGTGCCAGCAGTGCCTCACAGAACACTGAAGCTTTCTTT.

The chain joins TRBV6-5 to TRBJ2-7; 7 nucleotides agree with TRBD1. Trimming at V came to 7 bases and at J to 5 bases, leaving 14 bases not matched to a gene. Germline V CDR1 and CDR2: MNHEY, SVGAGI. This CDR3 comprises 15 residues. CDR3 in amino acids: CASTLMTQGHHEQYF. Here the CDR3 DNA reads TGTGCCAGCACTCTCATGACACAGGGGCACCACGAGCAGTACTTC.

In this sample, this clone turned up once. This chain's CDR3 is CASSLFLGQGAGEQYF. The CDR3 coding sequence is TGTGCCAGCAGTCTTTTCCTAGGACAGGGGGCGGGCGAGCAGTACTTC. V gene TRBV27 combines with J gene TRBJ2-7, with 11 nucleotides matching TRBD1. V was pared by 5 bases and J by 6 bases, with 12 bases of the junction left unmatched. CDR1 MNHEY and CDR2 SMNVEV come from the germline V gene (reference sequence). The CDR3 is made up of 16 amino acids.

V gene TRBV9 combines with J gene TRBJ2-1, with no clear D. The CDR3 runs to 13 residues. Germline V lookup: CDR1 SGDLS, CDR2 YYNGEE. The V end was cut by 4 bases, the J end by 15 bases, with 20 bases between. This CDR3 reads CASSPRSGDQPFF. CDR3 sequence (DNA): TGTGCCAGCAGCCCACGTTCGGGTGATCAACCGTTCTTC.

The CDR3 spells CASSFGSGVTDTQYF. In nucleotides, the CDR3 is TGTGCCAGCAGCTTCGGGTCCGGGGTCACAGATACGCAGTATTTT. This chain links TRBV11-1 with TRBJ2-3, with D perhaps matching TRBD2 (5 bases). Germline CDR1 is SGHAT and CDR2 is FQDESV (reference sequence). The CDR3 contains 15 residues. The V end lost 3 bases, the J end lost 2 bases, and 12 bases lay between the germline ends.